This is a list of T cell receptor beta chains from one sample in a study of blood T cell repertoires in COVID-19. The protocol was immunoSEQ multiplex PCR, while the TCRdb copy is restricted to in-frame clones and leaves out a portion. The table records tens of thousands of clones, 70% to 90% of them present only once. The material sequenced was peripheral blood. The receptors were sampled from a human donor in a cohort sampled during active COVID-19. CDR3s include the opening cysteine and the closing phenylalanine or tryptophan. D genes are given only for firm matches. Rows may omit the clone size; those that give it use once, few, many or a size class.

>TRBJ1-1|.|13|TRBV5-1|.
CASSLPEGLEAFF
TGCGCCAGCAGCCTCCCGGAGGGACTTGAAGCTTTCTTT
>TRBJ2-3|TRBD2|19|TRBV5-1|.
CASSLVGGVGLAGFDTQYF
TGCGCCAGCAGCTTGGTTGGGGGCGTGGGACTAGCGGGATTCGATACGCAGTATTTT
>TRBJ2-7|.|14|TRBV4-1|.
CASSQDSVSYEQYF
TGCGCCAGCAGCCAAGATAGCGTCTCCTACGAGCAGTACTTC
>TRBJ2-3|.|14|TRBV18|.
CASSPPHFTDTQYF
TGTGCCAGCTCACCACCTCACTTCACAGATACGCAGTATTTT
>TRBJ2-3|TRBD2|17|TRBV10-3|once
CAIRDLPGRESPVGQYF
TGTGCCATCAGAGACCTCCCCGGGCGGGAGAGTCCAGTGGGGCAGTATTTT
>TRBJ2-3|.|14|TRBV5-1|.
CASSLAGATDTQYF
TGCGCCAGCAGCTTGGCGGGAGCAACAGATACGCAGTATTTT
>TRBJ1-2|TRBD1|13|TRBV5-4|.
CASSDDRAYGYTF
TGTGCCAGCAGCGACGACAGGGCCTATGGCTACACCTTC
>TRBJ2-2|.|15|TRBV28|many
CASSLNAGRGGELFF
TGTGCCAGCAGTTTAAATGCGGGAAGGGGCGGGGAGCTGTTTTTT
>TRBJ2-7|TRBD1|15|TRBV11-2|once
CASRTFRDRLYEQYF
TGTGCCAGCAGGACCTTCCGGGACAGGCTCTACGAGCAGTACTTC
>TRBJ2-1|.|15|TRBV15|.
CATSSYGEFINEQFF
TGTGCCACCAGCAGTTACGGGGAGTTCATCAATGAGCAGTTCTTC
>TRBJ2-1|TRBD2|18|TRBV25-1|.
CASSELTGLASEGNEQFF
TGTGCCAGCAGTGAATTAACGGGACTAGCGTCGGAGGGCAATGAGCAGTTCTTC
>TRBJ2-7|TRBD1|13|TRBV28|.
CASTKGQGGEQYF
TGTGCCAGCACGAAGGGACAGGGAGGCGAGCAGTACTTC
>TRBJ2-2|TRBD2|17|TRBV7-3|.
CASSSLGLDANTGELFF
TGTGCCAGCAGCTCGCTCGGACTAGACGCGAACACCGGGGAGCTGTTTTTT
>TRBJ2-7|TRBD1|14|TRBV9|.
CASSEGQGAYEQYF
TGTGCCAGCAGCGAGGGACAGGGGGCCTACGAGCAGTACTTC
>TRBJ2-7|TRBD1|13|TRBV7-3|few
CASSSTGGYEQYF
TGTGCCAGCAGCTCTACAGGGGGCTACGAGCAGTACTTC
>TRBJ2-3|TRBD1|14|TRBV9|.
CASSTRTGSDTQYF
TGTGCCAGCAGCACTCGGACAGGTTCAGATACGCAGTATTTT
>TRBJ2-1|TRBD1|15|TRBV11-3|.
CASSPGQGIFNEQFF
TGTGCCAGCAGCCCGGGACAGGGGATCTTCAATGAGCAGTTCTTC
>TRBJ2-1|.|17|TRBV18|.
CASSPLGLGGTYNEQFF
TGTGCCAGCTCACCTCTTGGGCTTGGAGGAACCTACAATGAGCAGTTCTTC
>TRBJ2-1|TRBD2|15|TRBV3-1/TRBV3-2|.
CASSLTSGRIDEQFF
TGTGCCAGCAGTCTGACTAGCGGGAGAATTGATGAGCAGTTCTTC
>TRBJ1-1|TRBD1|16|TRBV27|.
CASSLWGQGPNTEAFF
TGTGCCAGCAGTTTATGGGGACAGGGTCCCAACACTGAAGCTTTCTTT
>TRBJ2-1|TRBD1|15|TRBV6-5|.
CASRTRTGSYNEQFF
TGTGCCAGCAGGACGAGGACAGGCTCCTACAATGAGCAGTTCTTC
>TRBJ1-6|TRBD1|16|TRBV5-1|.
CASSPAADRGRSPLHF
TGCGCCAGCAGCCCCGCAGCCGACAGGGGGCGTTCACCCCTCCACTTT
>TRBJ2-1|TRBD2|16|TRBV9|.
CASRQGSLAGADEQFF
TGTGCCAGCAGACAGGGTAGCCTAGCGGGAGCCGATGAGCAGTTCTTC
>TRBJ2-5|.|13|TRBV5-1|.
CASSHGQTETQYF
TGCGCCAGCAGCCACGGACAGACGGAGACCCAGTACTTC
>TRBJ2-1|TRBD2|13|TRBV12-3/TRBV12-4|.
CASSLVGGNEQFF
TGTGCCAGCAGTTTAGTGGGGGGGAATGAGCAGTTCTTC
>TRBJ2-7|.|13|TRBV11-2|.
CASRKGLAYEQYF
TGTGCCAGCAGGAAGGGGCTAGCCTACGAGCAGTACTTC
>TRBJ2-6|.|15|TRBV14|.
CASSRGISGANVLTF
TGTGCCAGCAGCCGCGGTATCTCTGGGGCCAACGTCCTGACTTTC
>TRBJ1-5|.|13|TRBV28|.
CASSTGGYQPQHF
TGTGCCAGCAGTACGGGGGGATATCAGCCCCAGCATTTT
>TRBJ1-5|TRBD1|14|TRBV19|.
CASSRDRANQPQHF
TGTGCCAGTAGCCGGGACAGGGCGAATCAGCCCCAGCATTTT
>TRBJ1-2|.|14|TRBV3-1/TRBV3-2|.
CASSSRAQVYGYTF
TGTGCCAGCAGTTCAAGGGCACAGGTCTATGGCTACACCTTC
>TRBJ2-2|TRBD1|15|TRBV2|.
CASTRQGRLTGELFF
TGTGCCAGCACCCGACAGGGCCGTTTGACCGGGGAGCTGTTTTTT
>TRBJ2-5|TRBD1|13|TRBV5-6|.
CASRLTGAETQYF
TGTGCCAGCAGACTTACAGGGGCGGAGACCCAGTACTTC
>TRBJ1-5|.|15|TRBV6-5|.
CASRSRTEDGQPQHF
TGTGCCAGCAGATCAAGGACAGAAGACGGTCAGCCCCAGCATTTT
>TRBJ2-7|TRBD1|14|TRBV6-5|.
CASSRGQGDYEQYF
TGTGCCAGCAGTCGGGGACAGGGGGACTACGAGCAGTACTTC
>TRBJ2-7|.|14|TRBV19|.
CASSEEAGFYEQYF
TGTGCCAGTTCGGAGGAGGCCGGTTTCTACGAGCAGTACTTC
>TRBJ1-2|.|13|TRBV15|.
CATSPGDRDGYTF
TGTGCCACCAGCCCAGGGGACCGGGATGGCTACACCTTC
>TRBJ2-7|.|14|TRBV13|.
CASSPSRGTYEQYF
TGTGCCAGCAGCCCTTCGCGGGGCACCTACGAGCAGTACTTC
>TRBJ1-5|.|15|TRBV4-1|few
CASSQDGEGNQPQHF
TGCGCCAGCAGCCAAGATGGGGAGGGGAATCAGCCCCAGCATTTT